The 27 T cell receptor beta chains below were found in one sample sequenced in a study of regulatory T cells in long-lasting Graves disease. Arm-PCR of CDR3 regions and iRepertoire HTBI primers were used to build TCR beta libraries. From the multiplex PCR reads, TCRdb called clonotypes with MiXCR, one entry per CDR3 protein. Found here are hundreds of thousands of distinct CDR3 sequences, roughly 15% of them singletons; the top ten hold around a sixth. Time point here: newly diagnosed GD, antithyroid drugs for less than 3 months. The authors made the TCR library using RNA they extracted from PBMCs. This sample also belongs to another study, concerning T cells in Graves' hyperthyroidism and ophthalmopathy.

The specimen comprised peripheral blood mononuclear cells (PBMCs), sampled at new diagnosis, from a patient treated with antithyroid drugs. Receptors were obtained from a woman aged 30 to 39 with Graves disease.

This clonotype was seen only a few times. This sequence joins TRBV4-1 and TRBJ1-6; 7 bases agree with TRBD1. This CDR3 has 17 amino acids. CDR1 is MGHRA and CDR2 is YSYEKL in the germline V gene. The V gene end was trimmed by 2 bases and the J gene end by 4 bases; junction bases not matched to a gene: 8. The chain's CDR3 is CASSQIEGAPYNSPLHF. The CDR3, as DNA: TGCGCCAGCAGCCAAATTGAGGGGGCGCCTTATAATTCACCCCTCCACTTT.

Details on this clonotype: This may arise from a read error, as a much more abundant clone is one base away. The chain joins TRBV5-1 to TRBJ1-6; D is unclear. The CDR3 spans 13 residues. CDR1 SGHRS and CDR2 YFSETQ come from the germline V gene. For the CDR3, the DNA is TGCGCCAGCAGCTCATGGGCAAATTCACCCCCCCACTTT. Its protein is CASSSWANSPPHF.

For this clonotype: A far larger clone differs by one base, so this is likely a read error. The rearrangement joins TRBV6-1 to TRBJ1-5; D unresolved. The CDR3 sequence is 14 residues long. Trimming left V 6 bases short and J 7 bases short, with 16 bases between. The germline gives CDR1 MNHNS, CDR2 SASEGT. The CDR3 loop reads CASSPGILGQPQHF. For the CDR3, the DNA is TGTGCCAGCAGCCCCGGGATCTTGGGACAGCCCCAGCATTTT.

This clonotype occurred many times. The rearrangement joins TRBV20-1 to TRBJ2-5; 8 bases map to TRBD1. V trimming: 3 bases; J trimming: 2 bases; junction bases outside the gene matches: 5. The CDR3 runs 14 residues. Germline V gives CDR1 DFQATT, CDR2 SNEGSKA (reference sequence). The DNA of the CDR3 is TGCAGTGCTAGCCCAGGGGGCGGGCAAGAGACCCAGTACTTC. Translation: CSASPGGGQETQYF.

This sequence joins TRBV7-2 and TRBJ1-4, with D perhaps TRBD1 (6 bases). V dropped 3 bases and J dropped 8 bases, with 25 bases sitting between them. Looked up from germline, CDR1 is SGHTA and CDR2 is FQGNSA. The CDR3 sequence is 18 residues long. DNA for the CDR3: TGTGCCAGCAGCTTTTTAGAGACAGGACGAAGGAGATCGGAAAAACTGTTTTTT. It codes for CASSFLETGRRRSEKLFF.

The chain uses TRBV5-6 and TRBJ2-2; TRBD1 agrees at 8 bases. The CDR3 length is 15 residues. CDR1 SGHDT and CDR2 YYEEEE come from the germline V gene. The J segment lost 5 bases and the V segment lost 0 bases, leaving 3 bases of the junction unmatched. CDR3 nucleotide sequence: TGTGCCAGCAGCTTGGACAGGGGGTCTACCGGGGAGCTGTTTTTT. Amino acid sequence: CASSLDRGSTGELFF.

The chain uses TRBV12-3 or TRBV12-4 and TRBJ2-3, with D possibly being TRBD1 (5 bases). V gave up 6 bases and J gave up 4 bases, with 17 bases separating them. This CDR3 contains 15 residues. The CDR3 nucleotides read TGTGCCAGCAGCGTAGGGGTAGTCGGCGCAGATACGCAGTATTTT. Protein product: CASSVGVVGADTQYF.

This clonotype was recorded at least ten times. The chain employs TRBV2 and TRBJ2-7; D is undetermined. The CDR3 is made up of 12 amino acids. With 5 bases removed from V and 6 bases from J, the gap between germline ends came to 11 bases. CDR1 SNHLY and CDR2 FYNNEI come from the germline V gene. The CDR3 loop reads CASSLQIGEQYF. The CDR3 DNA follows: TGTGCCAGCAGTCTCCAGATCGGCGAGCAGTACTTC.

In its sample, this clonotype was seen a few times. The chain is built from TRBV19 and TRBJ2-1; no reliable D call. Germline V CDR1 and CDR2: LNHDA, SQIVND (reference sequence). The CDR3 loop spans 17 amino acids. Trimming removed 5 bases at V and 2 bases at J, with 19 bases between. In DNA form, the CDR3 reads TGTGCCAGTAGTGCGATTAAGGACGTTGGACCCTACAATGAGCAGTTCTTC. Its translation is CASSAIKDVGPYNEQFF. The full variable domain, rest sourced from reference TRBV19 and TRBJ2-1, is DGGITQSPKYLFRKEGQNVTLSCEQNLNHDAMYWYRQDPGQGLRLIYYSQIVNDFQKGDIAEGYSVSREKKESFPLTVTSAQKNPTAFYLCASSAIKDVGPYNEQFFGPGTRLTVL.

The rearrangement joins TRBV28 to TRBJ1-5, with a weak D call TRBD1 (5 bases). Germline CDR1 and CDR2: MDHEN and SYDVKM. The length of the CDR3 is 15 residues. Deletions cut 6 bases from V and 6 bases from J, with 18 bases between. In DNA form, the CDR3 reads TGTGCCAGCAGCCCCCTTTGGGGGATGGGTCAGCCCCAGCATTTT. This gives the protein CASSPLWGMGQPQHF.

This clonotype was observed at least ten times. The chain is built from TRBV12-3 or TRBV12-4 and TRBJ1-1; a weak D match, TRBD1 (6 bases). V lost 5 bases, J lost 0 bases, and 13 bases lay in between. This CDR3 region has 15 residues. The CDR3 DNA reads TGTGCCAGCAGTCTAAACAGGGCATTGAACACTGAAGCTTTCTTT. Translated, it gives CASSLNRALNTEAFF.

In its sample, this clonotype was seen many times. The chain couples TRBV28 to TRBJ2-1; D unresolved. The CDR3 loop spans 16 amino acids. V dropped 4 bases and J dropped 0 bases, with 13 bases sitting between them. Germline lookup yields CDR1 MDHEN and CDR2 SYDVKM. Here the CDR3 DNA reads TGTGCCAGCAGTTCCTCCCGAACCCTCTCCTACAATGAGCAGTTCTTC. Protein sequence: CASSSSRTLSYNEQFF.

In its sample, this clonotype was seen a few times. This chain connects TRBV5-6 to TRBJ1-4, with a weak D call TRBD1 (6 bases). Trimming shortened V by 4 bases and J by 8 bases, and 36 bases separated the two germline ends. CDR3 length: 21 residues. CDR1 and CDR2 from the germline V gene are SGHDT and YYEEEE. The chain's CDR3 is CASSISPLGHGGAVRVEKLFF. As DNA, the CDR3 is TGTGCCAGCAGCATATCCCCTCTGGGACACGGCGGCGCGGTAAGGGTAGAAAAACTGTTTTTT.

This chain connects TRBV29-1 to TRBJ1-4; D remains ambiguous. Trimming removed 5 bases from V and 4 bases from J, with 14 bases in between. The CDR3 contains 14 residues. Germline-derived CDR1 and CDR2 are SQVTM and ANQGSEA. As DNA, the CDR3 is TGCAGCGTTTCCTTCTGGGAGGGTAATGAAAAACTGTTTTTT. Translated, it gives CSVSFWEGNEKLFF.

Worth noting for this clonotype: With a much larger clone just one base away, this may be a read error. The conserved closing phenylalanine or tryptophan is absent in this CDR3, likely reflecting a read error. This chain connects TRBV2 to TRBJ2-1; tentative D call: TRBD1 (5 bases). Near its end, the DNA agrees better with TRBJ2-5, so the J call may be wrong. Germline lookup yields CDR1 SNHLY and CDR2 FYNNEI. The CDR3 totals 13 residues. CDR3 amino acids: CASRSDIVETQYY. The CDR3 region has the DNA TGTGCCAGCAGATCGGACATTGTAGAGACCCAGTACTAC.

V gene TRBV20-1 combines with J gene TRBJ1-5; 10 positions match TRBD1. In germline, CDR1 is DFQATT, CDR2 SNEGSKA (reference sequence). V lost 6 bases and J lost 0; bases outside the gene matches: 11. The CDR3 consists of 17 residues. The CDR3 here is CSAESGQGIHSNQPQHF. CDR3 in DNA: TGCAGTGCCGAATCGGGACAGGGGATCCATAGCAATCAGCCCCAGCATTTT.

This clonotype occurred a few times. A much bigger clone sits one base away, suggesting this may be a read error. The V gene is TRBV28, the J gene TRBJ2-7; possible D gene TRBD2, 5 bases. The CDR3 is made up of 15 amino acids. Germline CDR1 reads MDHEN; CDR2 reads SYDVKM. The CDR3 nucleotides read TGTGCCTGCAGCCGACTGAGCGGAGGAGCCTACGAGCAGTACTTC. Translation: CACSRLSGGAYEQYF.

This clonotype has ten or more counts. The J gene is TRBJ1-5, the V gene TRBV28; D perhaps matches TRBD1 (6 bases). Per germline, CDR1 MDHEN and CDR2 SYDVKM. The germline V and J ends were trimmed by 6 bases and 5 bases, with 20 bases remaining between them. The CDR3 extends over 16 amino acids. CDR3 sequence reads: CASSPIPQGFDQPQHF. DNA for the CDR3: TGTGCCAGCAGCCCCATACCGCAGGGGTTCGATCAGCCCCAGCATTTT.

This clonotype came up many times. V gene TRBV7-2 combines with J gene TRBJ2-1; TRBD2 might be the D (6 bases). Between the trimmed V and J ends, which lost 0 bases and 9 bases, there was a span of 18 bases. The CDR3 contains 16 residues. Germline V gene lookup returns CDR1 SGHTA and CDR2 FQGNSA. The chain's CDR3 is CASSLAGGGLPTEQFF. DNA for the CDR3: TGTGCCAGCAGCTTAGCCGGTGGGGGACTCCCTACTGAGCAGTTCTTC.

This clonotype was detected many times. CDR3 loop: CASSSAGGRETQYF. DNA for the CDR3: TGTGCCAGCAGTTCCGCAGGGGGCCGAGAGACCCAGTACTTC. The V gene is TRBV12-3 or TRBV12-4, the J gene TRBJ2-5; 8 nucleotides line up with TRBD1. Unmatched junction bases numbered 5, after V lost 4 bases and J lost 4 bases. This CDR3 spans 14 amino acids.

The J gene is TRBJ1-3, the V gene TRBV3-1; D gene uncertain. Germline V gives CDR1 LGHDT, CDR2 YNNKEL (reference sequence). CDR3 size: 11 residues. Trimming cost V 4 bases and J 8 bases, with 6 bases left between them. In nucleotides, the CDR3 is TGTGCCAGCAGCCGTATGGACACCATATATTTT. Its translation is CASSRMDTIYF.

This clonotype was observed at least ten times. The chain has TRBV20-1 and TRBJ1-5; D might be TRBD1 (6 bases). Germline V gene sequence: CDR1 DFQATT, CDR2 SNEGSKA (reference sequence). The V end lost 5 bases, the J end lost 6 bases, and 20 bases lay between the germline ends. The CDR3 sequence is 15 residues long. CDR3 residues: CSAQGGRLGGQPQHF. The CDR3 nucleotides read TGCAGTGCTCAAGGGGGACGCCTGGGTGGTCAGCCCCAGCATTTT.

The J gene is TRBJ1-3, the V gene TRBV5-1, with D possibly being TRBD1 (5 bases). Germline CDR1 SGHRS, CDR2 YFSETQ. This CDR3 has 15 residues. The V end lost 1 base, the J end lost 4 bases, and 12 bases lay between the germline ends. The CDR3 sequence is CASSLTWGAGNTIYF. CDR3 DNA sequence: TGCGCCAGCAGCTTGACCTGGGGCGCCGGAAACACCATATATTTT. Supplemented by reference TRBV5-1 and TRBJ1-3, the full variable domain reads KAGVTQTPRYLIKTRGQQVTLSCSPISGHRSVSWYQQTPGQGLQFLFEYFSETQRNKGNFPGRFSGRQFSNSRSEMNVSTLELGDSALYLCASSLTWGAGNTIYFGEGSWLTVV.

This sequence joins TRBV18 and TRBJ1-4; possible D gene TRBD1, 5 bases. Trimming cost V 8 bases and J 8 bases, with 15 bases left between them. Germline lookup yields CDR1 KGHSH and CDR2 LQKENI. The CDR3 is made up of 13 amino acids. CDR3 region: CASTSGLEEKLFF. The CDR3 region has the DNA TGTGCCAGCACATCAGGGTTAGAGGAAAAACTGTTTTTT.

This clonotype was counted at least ten times. This sequence joins TRBV6-5 and TRBJ2-1; 7 bases are shared with TRBD2. There are 16 residues in the CDR3. Germline assignment: CDR1 MNHEY and CDR2 SVGAGI. The V segment lost 0 bases and the J segment 2 bases; nucleotides outside the gene matches: 4. CDR3 residues: CASSYSGLAAYNEQFF. CDR3 DNA sequence: TGTGCCAGCAGTTACTCGGGGCTAGCGGCCTACAATGAGCAGTTCTTC.

The gene calls are TRBV14 and TRBJ2-7; no reliable D call. Trimming left V 3 bases short and J 1 base short, with 7 bases between. CDR3 length: 13 residues. Germline V gives CDR1 SGHDN, CDR2 FVKESK. DNA of the CDR3: TGTGCCAGCAGCCAGGTCTTTTCCTACGAGCAGTACTTC. The encoded protein is CASSQVFSYEQYF.

The gene calls are TRBV20-1 and TRBJ2-7; no reliable D call. Germline V gene sequence: CDR1 DFQATT, CDR2 SNEGSKA (reference sequence). V was pared by 0 bases and J by 0 bases, with 6 bases between. The CDR3 has 13 residues. The CDR3 loop is CSARDINSYEQYF. CDR3 in DNA: TGCAGTGCTAGAGATATCAACTCCTACGAGCAGTACTTC.